These 4 T cell receptor beta chains originate from one sample sequenced in a study of T cells after posttransplantation cyclophosphamide. The protocol was immunoSEQ multiplex PCR, while the TCRdb copy is restricted to in-frame clones and leaves out a portion. The data contain roughly 21,000 clones, 80% to 90% of them singletons. Sampled 1 year posttransplant, controls received myeloablative marrow transplants, methotrexate and a calcineurin inhibitor. This sample comprised PBMCs, obtained 350 to 400 days after allogeneic stem cell transplant with calcineurin inhibitor and methotrexate. These receptors all stem from a female patient in her 30s who received an allogeneic stem cell transplant from an unrelated donor, was CMV-positive, and had acute and chronic GVHD. Some T cells may be supplied by the graft donor.

This chain connects TRBV11-3 to TRBJ2-2; D is possibly TRBD1 (6 bases). V was trimmed by 4 bases and J by 7 bases, leaving 19 bases between them. CDR1 is SGHNT and CDR2 is YENEEA in the germline V gene. There are 16 residues in the CDR3. CDR3 DNA sequence: TGTGCCAGCAGCTCCACCTACGGCAGGGGCCTCGGGGAGCTGTTTTTT. Its protein is CASSSTYGRGLGELFF.

The J gene is TRBJ1-1, the V gene TRBV19; weak D call: TRBD1 (6 bases). Per germline, CDR1 LNHDA and CDR2 SQIVND (reference sequence). V was trimmed by 5 bases and J by 7 bases, leaving 17 bases between them. This CDR3 has 14 amino acids. CDR3 protein: CASSSNRVGDEAFF. As DNA, the CDR3 is TGTGCCAGTAGTTCTAACAGGGTTGGCGATGAAGCTTTCTTT. Supplemented by reference TRBV19 and TRBJ1-1, the full variable domain reads DGGITQSPKYLFRKEGQNVTLSCEQNLNHDAMYWYRQDPGQGLRLIYYSQIVNDFQKGDIAEGYSVSREKKESFPLTVTSAQKNPTAFYLCASSSNRVGDEAFFGQGTRLTVV.

V gene TRBV11-2 combines with J gene TRBJ2-7, with D possibly matching TRBD1 (5 bases). Trimming cost V 0 bases and J 12 bases, with 12 bases left between them. Germline lookup yields CDR1 SGHAT and CDR2 FQNNGV. This CDR3 contains 12 residues. CDR3 protein: CASSLEVTVSYF. As DNA, the CDR3 is TGTGCCAGCAGCTTAGAGGTGACAGTCTCGTACTTC.

The rearrangement uses TRBV7-8 and TRBJ2-3, with TRBD2 matching over 9 bases. Unmatched junction bases numbered 21, after V lost 5 bases and J lost 6 bases. CDR1 is SGHVS and CDR2 is FQNEAQ in the germline V gene. CDR3 length equals 19 residues. CDR3: CASSRLGTRSGGPRDTQYF. Here the CDR3 DNA reads TGTGCCAGCAGCCGCTTGGGTACACGGAGCGGGGGGCCGAGGGATACGCAGTATTTT.